This T cell receptor (beta chain) appears in the sequencing data of a study of graft-versus-host responses after intestinal transplantation. The wider study: Those transplanted obtained multivisceral, liver-intestinal, or isolated intestinal grafts.

TCRdb keeps only in-frame clones here, not all; method: immunoSEQ multiplex PCR. This table has roughly 89,000 clones, 90% to 95% appearing once. Worth noting for this clone: What it binds is not known.

The receptor was derived from a human donor who received an intestinal transplant. The sequences come from unstimulated CD4+ T cells sorted from spleen or lymph node cells, collected before intestinal transplant.

The CDR3 loop is CASSLATGNEQYF. In DNA form, the CDR3 reads TGCGCCAGCAGCTTGGCGACAGGGAACGAGCAGTACTTC. The genes are TRBV5-1 and TRBJ2-7, with 7 nucleotides matching TRBD1. In germline, CDR1 is SGHRS, CDR2 YFSETQ. CDR3 length equals 13 residues. V shed 0 bases, J shed 5 bases, and the junction held 2 bases outside the gene matches.